The TCR beta chain under discussion was sequenced for a study of cytomegalovirus exposure and HLA in healthy donors. Background on the study: Of all 360 or so donors who were genotyped, roughly 85% belonged to the Caucasian-associated ancestry cluster. Study-wide findings and caveats: In an earlier analysis, in 620 or so donors, most V segments appeared productive either ~90% or ~30% of the time. Information on immune exposure was restricted to one variable (CMV serostatus).

Healthy people donating bone marrow made up the donors. Of note for this clone: Antigen: not known.

V shed 8 bases and J shed 4 bases, with 9 bases lying between them. The germline V gene has CDR1 SNHLY and CDR2 FYNNEI. CDR3 length: 13 amino acids. PCR employed 60 Vbeta and 13 Jbeta primers. Assay: immunoSEQ multiplex PCR; the TCRdb copy retains only in-frame clones and omits some. The sample totals tens of thousands of clones. The gene calls are TRBV2 and TRBJ1-6, with D unresolved. The clonotype was recovered from a male donor in good health and CMV-seropositive. The sample consisted of PBMCs. CDR3 DNA sequence: TGTGCCAGCGGTGGCAGTTATAATTCACCCCTCCACTTT. This sequence encodes CASGGSYNSPLHF. The full variable domain, rest sourced from reference TRBV2 and TRBJ1-6, is EPEVTQTPSHQVTQMGQEVILRCVPISNHLYFYWYRQILGQKVEFLVSFYNNEISEKSEIFDDQFSVERPDGSNFTLKIRSTKLEDSAMYFCASGGSYNSPLHFGNGTRLTVT.